This T cell receptor (beta chain) was sequenced for a study of blood T cell repertoires in COVID-19 (dated by TCRdb to the early 2020s). Background on the whole study: The collaborator samples originated in the United States, Italy and Spain and spanned the acute and convalescent phases of COVID-19. The prospective study material was composed of cDNA or gDNA derived from T cells, B-cell-depleted T cells, or PBMCs. Deeply sampled blood TCRbeta repertoires from subjects exposed to, actively infected with, or recovered from COVID-19 were included in the dataset. The repertoires were released in a freely available public database intended as a resource for research on the immune response to SARS-CoV-2. The samples were drawn from the first 160 participants of the ongoing ImmuneRACE study and from some 1,300 subjects provided by 6 global collaborators. Sample metadata almost always included a de-identified subject ID, COVID-19 status, age in years and sex. Where available, HLA class I and class II types were obtained from metadata supplied by the sample provider rather than from assay-based typing.

The paper as a whole reports these results and caveats: Clinical and demographic metadata were provided uncurated, with the amount varying by source and participant.

Participants in the prospective study were aged 18 to 89 years, lived in 24 United States geographic areas, and enrolled through a virtual design. To assign participants to cohorts, the prospective study relied on clinical history that participants themselves reported in a screening survey and a study questionnaire. Mobile phlebotomists in the prospective study collected whole blood, serum and a nasopharyngeal or oropharyngeal swab from every participant. Additional blood draws and questionnaires over an approximately 2-month period could optionally be provided by prospective study participants. Prospective study blood samples were shipped either frozen or at room temperature before DNA extraction. The immunoSEQ Assay, a bias-controlled multiplex PCR, was used to amplify TCRbeta CDR3 regions from genomic DNA. Turning to the authors' computational methods: Within the assay, amplification of reference gene primers was used to estimate how many nucleated cells each sample contained. Sequence reads were collapsed and filtered to measure the absolute abundance of every unique TCRbeta CDR3 rearrangement. For each sample, productive Simpson clonality was calculated by taking the square root of Simpson's diversity index across productive rearrangements. TCRdb's version of the immuneACCESS table is confined to in-frame rearrangements and falls short of the full clone set. An unresolved V gene accounts for under half of the shortfall where checked; the remainder is of unknown origin. The V and J calls and clone size were taken over from that table, and D and trimming were inferred from the DNA. This sample comprises about 220,000 clones, about 91% of them detected only once. The ten largest clones capture about 2.3% of the sample.

To note about this clone: Its antigen specificity is not known. Base qualities are not recorded, but no much larger clone differs from it by a single base.

Source material: PBMCs or T cells enriched from blood (not recorded which). This clonotype was obtained from a woman between 35 and 50 years old with acute COVID-19.

CDR3 sequence: CASSLPLGQGGLLNTEAFF. The DNA sequence follows: TGTGCCAGCAGTTTACCACTCGGACAGGGGGGGTTGTTGAACACTGAAGCTTTCTTT. The sequence links TRBV28 to TRBJ1-1, with 10 bases matching TRBD1. The CDR3 numbers 19 residues from cysteine through phenylalanine. Just CDR3 DNA is preserved here, 57 bases in frame from base 1. V lost 2 bases and J lost 0 bases, and the count of bases not matched to a germline gene is 12. For CDR1 and CDR2, the germline V gene lists MDHEN and SYDVKM.